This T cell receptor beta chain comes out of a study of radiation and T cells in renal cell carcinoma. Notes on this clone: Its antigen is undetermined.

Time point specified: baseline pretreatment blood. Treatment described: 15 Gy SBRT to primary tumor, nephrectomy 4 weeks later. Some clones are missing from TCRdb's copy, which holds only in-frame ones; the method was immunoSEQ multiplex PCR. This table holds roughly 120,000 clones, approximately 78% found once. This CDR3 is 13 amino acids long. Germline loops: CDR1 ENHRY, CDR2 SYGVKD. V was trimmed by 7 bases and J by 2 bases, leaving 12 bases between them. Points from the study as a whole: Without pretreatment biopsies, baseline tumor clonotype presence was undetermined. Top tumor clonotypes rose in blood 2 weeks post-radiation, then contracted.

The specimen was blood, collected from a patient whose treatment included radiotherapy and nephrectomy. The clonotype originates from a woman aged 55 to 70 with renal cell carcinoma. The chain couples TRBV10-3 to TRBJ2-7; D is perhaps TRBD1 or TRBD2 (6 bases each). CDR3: CAITEGGPYEQYF. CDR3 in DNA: TGTGCCATCACCGAAGGGGGGCCCTACGAGCAGTACTTC.